This T cell receptor beta chain was recorded in a study of blood T cell repertoires in COVID-19 (TCRdb year 2020). The study in broad terms: Collaborator samples came from the United States, Italy and Spain and covered acute and convalescent phases of COVID-19. The material from the prospective study consisted of cDNA or gDNA derived from T cells, B-cell-depleted T cells, or PBMCs. The dataset comprised deeply sampled blood TCRbeta repertoires from subjects exposed to, actively infected with, or recovered from COVID-19. The repertoires were made available in a free public database intended to serve as a resource for research on the immune response to SARS-CoV-2. Samples came from the ongoing ImmuneRACE study (first 160 participants) plus 1,254 subjects from 6 global collaborators. Nearly every sample came with metadata listing a de-identified subject ID, COVID-19 status, age in years and sex. HLA class I and class II types, where available, came from metadata supplied by the sample provider rather than from assay-based typing. The full study reports these points: The amount of clinical and demographic metadata varied by source and participant and was provided uncurated.

TCRbeta CDR3 regions were amplified from genomic DNA using the immunoSEQ Assay, a bias-controlled multiplex PCR. In the source study's methods: The number of nucleated cells in each sample was estimated from the amplification of reference gene primers within the assay. Sequence reads were collapsed and filtered to measure the absolute abundance of every unique TCRbeta CDR3 rearrangement. For each sample, productive Simpson clonality was calculated as the square root of Simpson's diversity index over productive rearrangements. As stored in TCRdb, this immuneACCESS dataset retains in-frame rearrangements with V and J assigned. A fraction of the clones does not appear; measured against another copy, unresolved V genes explain less than half of the discrepancy, and the remainder lacks a known reason. V, J and clone size are those of that table, while D and trimming were read from the DNA. Within this sample are 150,000 or so clones, with around 80% of them counted one time only. Approximately 14% of the sample is in the top ten clones.

Notes on this clone: Its antigen is not yet known. The sample holds no much larger clone one base away, and base qualities are not on file.

CDR1 LNHDA and CDR2 SQIVND are derived from the germline V gene (reference sequence). V is shortened by 2 bases, J by 7 bases, and the region joining them spans 17 bases. The CDR3 runs 15 residues from the cysteine to the phenylalanine. The DNA shown is the 45-base CDR3, in frame from base 1. Whole blood was collected in K2EDTA tubes by collaborating institutions according to the institutions' own protocols. Collaborator samples were shipped for TCRbeta analysis as frozen whole blood, isolated PBMCs, or DNA extracted from either sample type. The rearrangement joined TRBV19 to TRBJ1-2, with TRBD1 perhaps the D gene, on 5 matching bases. The sequence came from a human donor with acute or convalescent COVID-19. The donor label of this sample is uncertain. The sequenced material came from peripheral blood. The sequence in DNA is TGTGCCAGTAGTATAAAAACAGGACCTTCGGGTGGCTACACCTTC. Translated, this is CASSIKTGPSGGYTF.